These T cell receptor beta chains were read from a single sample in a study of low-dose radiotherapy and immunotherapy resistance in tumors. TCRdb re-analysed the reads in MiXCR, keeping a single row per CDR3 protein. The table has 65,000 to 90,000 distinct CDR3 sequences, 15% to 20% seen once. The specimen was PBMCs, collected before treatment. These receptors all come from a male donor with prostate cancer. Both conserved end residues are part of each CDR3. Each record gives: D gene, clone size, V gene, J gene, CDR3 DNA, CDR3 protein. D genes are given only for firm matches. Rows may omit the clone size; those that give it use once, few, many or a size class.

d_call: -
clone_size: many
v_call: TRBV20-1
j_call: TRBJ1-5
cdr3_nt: TGCAGTGCTAGAGATTCCGGGTTGGATCAGCCCCAGCATTTT
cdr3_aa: CSARDSGLDQPQHF

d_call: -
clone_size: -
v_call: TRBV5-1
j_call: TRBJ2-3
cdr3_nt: TGCGCCAGCAGCTTGGAAGGTAAAAGCACAGATACGCAGTATTTT
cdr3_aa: CASSLEGKSTDTQYF

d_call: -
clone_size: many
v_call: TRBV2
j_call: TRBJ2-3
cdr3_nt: TGTGCCAGCAGGTATCGGGACTTATTCGGCACAGATACGCAGTATTTT
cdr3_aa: CASRYRDLFGTDTQYF

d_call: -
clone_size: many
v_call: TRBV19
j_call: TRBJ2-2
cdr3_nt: TGTGCCAGTAGTATGGCGGACGCCGGGGAGCTGTTTTTT
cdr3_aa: CASSMADAGELFF

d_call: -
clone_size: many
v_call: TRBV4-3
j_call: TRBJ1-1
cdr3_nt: TGCGCCAGCAGCCAAGCCGACCCGCGGAGGGAGAGGTTAGCAGGCACTGAAGCTTTCTTT
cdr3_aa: CASSQADPRRERLAGTEAFF

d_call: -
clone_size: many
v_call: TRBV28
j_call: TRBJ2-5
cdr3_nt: TGTGCCAGCAGTTTAGGGGGTGGGGAGACCCAGTACTTC
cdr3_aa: CASSLGGGETQYF

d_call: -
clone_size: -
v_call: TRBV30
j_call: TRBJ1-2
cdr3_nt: TGTGCCTGGAGTGTGCCGGCCTATGGCTACACCTTC
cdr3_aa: CAWSVPAYGYTF

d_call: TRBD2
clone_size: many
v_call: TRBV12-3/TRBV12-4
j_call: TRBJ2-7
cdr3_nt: TGTGCCAGCAGCCTGCGTCGACTAGCGGGGTCCTACGAGCAGTACTTC
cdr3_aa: CASSLRRLAGSYEQYF

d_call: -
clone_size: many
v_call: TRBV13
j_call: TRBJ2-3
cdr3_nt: TGTGCCAGCAGCTCGGGACTGAGCACAGATACGCAGTATTTT
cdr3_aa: CASSSGLSTDTQYF

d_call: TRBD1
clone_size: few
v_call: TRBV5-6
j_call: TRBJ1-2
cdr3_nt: TGTGCCAGCAGCCTCGGACAGGGCCTCGATGGCTACACCTTC
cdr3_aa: CASSLGQGLDGYTF

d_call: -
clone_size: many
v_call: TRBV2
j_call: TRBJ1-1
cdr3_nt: TGTGCCAGCAGACCCGACAGGTTGAACACTGAAGCTTTCTTT
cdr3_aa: CASRPDRLNTEAFF

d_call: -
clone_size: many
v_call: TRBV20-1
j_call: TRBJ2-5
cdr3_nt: TGCAGCCCTTTGAGGGATCAAGAGACCCAGTACTTC
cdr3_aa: CSPLRDQETQYF

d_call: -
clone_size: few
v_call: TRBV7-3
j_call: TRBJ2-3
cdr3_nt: TGTGCCAGCAGCTCTAACGCCGGGACTAGCACAGATACGCAGTATTTT
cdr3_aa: CASSSNAGTSTDTQYF

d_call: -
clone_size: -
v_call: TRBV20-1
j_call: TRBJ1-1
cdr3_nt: TGCAGTGCTTTGGCGTGGACAGTGAACACTGAAGCTTTCTTT
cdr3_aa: CSALAWTVNTEAFF

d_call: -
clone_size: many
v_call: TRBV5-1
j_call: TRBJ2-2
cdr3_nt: TGCGCCAGCAGCCAAGGGGGGGTTGATGGTTCCGGGGAGCTGTTTTTT
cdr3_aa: CASSQGGVDGSGELFF

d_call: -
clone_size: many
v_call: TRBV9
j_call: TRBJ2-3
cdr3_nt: TGTGCCAGCAGCGCACGTGGGACTAGCACAGATACGCAGTATTTT
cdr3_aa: CASSARGTSTDTQYF

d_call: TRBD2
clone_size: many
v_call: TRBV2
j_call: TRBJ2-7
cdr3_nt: TGTGCCAGCAGCGAGACTAGCGGGGGCCTACGTTTATCCTACGAGCAGTACTTC
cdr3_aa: CASSETSGGLRLSYEQYF

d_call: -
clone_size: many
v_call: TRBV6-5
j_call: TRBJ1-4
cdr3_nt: TGTGCCAGCAGTTACTCGTTCAGAGCAACTAATGAAAAACTGTTTTTT
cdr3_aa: CASSYSFRATNEKLFF

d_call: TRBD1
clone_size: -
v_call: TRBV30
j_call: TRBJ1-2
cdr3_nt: TGTGCCTGGAGCCAGGGGGCTCCTATCAGCTACACCTTC
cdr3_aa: CAWSQGAPISYTF

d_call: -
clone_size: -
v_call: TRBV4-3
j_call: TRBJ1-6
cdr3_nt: TGCGCCAGCAGCGAAAATATTCCCTATAATTCACCCCTCCACTTT
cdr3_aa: CASSENIPYNSPLHF

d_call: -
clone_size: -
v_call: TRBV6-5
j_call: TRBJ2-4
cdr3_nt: TGTGCCAGCAGTTACTCCCAGGGGAGCCGTGGGATCGGCATTCAGTACTTC
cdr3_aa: CASSYSQGSRGIGIQYF

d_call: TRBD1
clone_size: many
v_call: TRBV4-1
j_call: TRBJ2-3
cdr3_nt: TGCGCCAGCAGCCAAGGGGACAGGTTTGTGGATACGCAGTATTTT
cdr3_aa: CASSQGDRFVDTQYF

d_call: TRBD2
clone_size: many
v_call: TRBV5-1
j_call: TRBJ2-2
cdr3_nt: TGCGCCAGCAGGGACGGGAGGGCAAACACCGGGGAGCTGTTTTTT
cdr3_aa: CASRDGRANTGELFF

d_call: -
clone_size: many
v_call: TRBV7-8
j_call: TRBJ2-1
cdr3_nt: TGTGCCAGCAGCTTAGCGATTAGTAAGGTTGAGCAGTTCTTC
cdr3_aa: CASSLAISKVEQFF

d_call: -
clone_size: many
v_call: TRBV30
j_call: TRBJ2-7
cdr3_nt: TGTGCCTGGGGGGATAGCTCCTACGAGCAGTACTTC
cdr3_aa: CAWGDSSYEQYF

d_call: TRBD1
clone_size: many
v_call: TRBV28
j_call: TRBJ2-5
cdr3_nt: TGTGCCAGCAGTTTCAGGGGGGAGACCCAGTACTTC
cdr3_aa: CASSFRGETQYF

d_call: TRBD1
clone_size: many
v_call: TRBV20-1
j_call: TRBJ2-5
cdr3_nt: TGCAGTGCTAGAGATGAGGGCAGGGGGCGAGAGACCCAGTACTTC
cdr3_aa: CSARDEGRGRETQYF

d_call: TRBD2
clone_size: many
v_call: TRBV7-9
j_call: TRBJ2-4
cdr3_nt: TGTGCCAGCAGCGCAGCTGCCGGGGAGGGCAAAAACATTCAGTACTTC
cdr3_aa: CASSAAAGEGKNIQYF

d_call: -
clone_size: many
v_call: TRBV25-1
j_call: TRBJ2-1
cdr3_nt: TGTGCCAGCAGTGATTTGGCGGGCACCTACAATGAGCAGTTCTTC
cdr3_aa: CASSDLAGTYNEQFF

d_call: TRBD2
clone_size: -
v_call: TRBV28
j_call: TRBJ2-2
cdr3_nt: TGTGCCAGACTAGGACTAGCGGGAATGAACACCGGGGAGCTGTTTTTT
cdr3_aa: CARLGLAGMNTGELFF

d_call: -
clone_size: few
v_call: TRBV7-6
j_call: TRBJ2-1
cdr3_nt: TGTGCCAGCAGCTTAGCGCTCCGAGGGGGGGGGTACAATGAGCAGTTCTTC
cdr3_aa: CASSLALRGGGYNEQFF

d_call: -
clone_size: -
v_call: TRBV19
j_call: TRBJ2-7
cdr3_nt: TGTGCCAGTAGTAGAGACCCGAGCTCCTACGAGCAGTACTTC
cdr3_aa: CASSRDPSSYEQYF